A selection of T cell receptor beta chains follows, all from one sample in a study of T-cell memory formation after mild COVID-19. In TCRdb, the 5' RACE reads were re-called with MiXCR into one record per CDR3 protein. The data show 250,000 to 400,000 distinct CDR3 sequences, roughly an eighth seen once. The source material was PBMCs or a T cell subset sorted from them (not recorded which). Every receptor here comes from a man between 18 and 35 years old who had mild COVID-19 (a few samples of this study predate the infection). Cell type and time point are not known. CDR3s include the opening cysteine and the closing phenylalanine or tryptophan. D genes are given only for firm matches. Only some rows state a clone size, as once, few, many or a class for expanded clones.

V gene,J gene,clone size,D gene,CDR3 protein,CDR3 DNA
TRBV4-3,TRBJ1-3,few,-,CASSQVSSGSDTIYF,TGCGCCAGCAGCCAAGTCTCGTCCGGCTCCGACACCATATATTTT
TRBV5-1,TRBJ2-1,few,TRBD1,CASSRGQPGHEQFF,TGCGCCAGCAGCCGGGGACAGCCCGGCCATGAGCAGTTCTTC
TRBV5-1,TRBJ2-2,-,-,CASSLTQETGELFF,TGCGCCAGCAGCTTGACACAGGAGACCGGGGAGCTGTTTTTT
TRBV7-2,TRBJ1-2,-,TRBD1,CASSSGTGGYYGYTF,TGTGCCAGCAGCTCGGGGACAGGGGGGTACTATGGCTACACCTTC
TRBV7-9,TRBJ1-3,many,-,CASSLAQTERDTIYF,TGTGCCAGCAGCTTAGCCCAGACGGAGCGGGACACCATATATTTT
TRBV10-3,TRBJ2-5,-,-,CATEGGQETQYF,TGTGCCACCGAGGGGGGCCAGGAGACCCAGTACTTC
TRBV12-3/TRBV12-4,TRBJ1-2,few,TRBD1,CASRATGAGYTF,TGTGCCAGCAGGGCGACAGGGGCCGGCTACACCTTC
TRBV12-3/TRBV12-4,TRBJ2-1,few,-,CASSSGQFNEQFF,TGTGCCAGCAGTTCTGGGCAATTCAATGAGCAGTTCTTC
TRBV18,TRBJ2-2,-,-,CASSPQENTGELFF,TGTGCCAGCTCACCTCAGGAAAACACCGGGGAGCTGTTTTTT
TRBV2,TRBJ1-4,few,-,CATKTDWNEKLFF,TGTGCCACCAAGACAGATTGGAATGAAAAACTGTTTTTT
TRBV20-1,TRBJ1-5,few,-,CSAPPDSNQPQHF,TGCAGTGCCCCCCCAGATAGCAATCAGCCCCAGCATTTT
TRBV6-5,TRBJ1-2,few,-,CASSYSKGRGEYGYTF,TGTGCCAGCAGTTACTCGAAGGGCAGGGGAGAGTATGGCTACACCTTC
TRBV18,TRBJ1-5,once,-,CASSPLETENQPQHF,TGTGCCAGCTCACCACTAGAGACAGAGAATCAGCCCCAGCATTTT
TRBV29-1,TRBJ2-6,few,-,CSVESDTANVLTF,TGCAGCGTTGAATCCGATACGGCCAACGTCCTGACTTTC
TRBV6-5,TRBJ2-1,few,TRBD2,CASSYSLAGRLVF,TGTGCCAGCAGTTATTCCCTAGCGGGGAGATTAGTCTTC
TRBV5-1,TRBJ2-7,-,-,CASSLTGTHEQYF,TGCGCCAGCAGCTTGACAGGGACCCACGAGCAGTACTTC
TRBV19,TRBJ2-5,many,-,CASSQGLFQETQYF,TGTGCCAGTAGCCAGGGGCTTTTCCAAGAGACCCAGTACTTC
TRBV20-1,TRBJ2-4,-,TRBD2,CSARPLGRGGTKNIQYF,TGCAGTGCTCGCCCCCTTGGGCGGGGGGGAACCAAAAACATTCAGTACTTC
TRBV18,TRBJ1-4,few,TRBD1,CASSPGTANEKLFF,TGCGCCAGCAGCCCGGGGACAGCTAATGAAAAACTGTTTTTT
TRBV29-1,TRBJ2-5,-,TRBD2,CSGWLAGEMETQYF,TGCAGCGGGTGGTTGGCGGGGGAAATGGAGACCCAGTACTTC
TRBV5-1,TRBJ2-1,-,TRBD2,CASSFGTSSYNEQFF,TGCGCCAGCAGCTTCGGGACTAGCTCCTACAATGAGCAGTTCTTC
TRBV5-1,TRBJ2-5,many,-,CASSISGYQETQYF,TGCGCCAGCAGCATATCAGGGTACCAAGAGACCCAGTACTTC